This T cell receptor beta chain comes out of a study of PD-1 blockade in mismatch repair-deficient tumors. Study-wide results and caveats: Tumor-resident clones, often absent from pretreatment blood, expanded after pembrolizumab and then contracted.

Germline V gives CDR1 MGHRA, CDR2 YSYEKL. The CDR3 is 14 residues long. The ends lost 3 bases at V and 6 bases at J; junction bases unmatched: 4. Libraries were prepared by immunoSEQ multiplex PCR; TCRdb keeps only in-frame clonotypes and omits some of them. The sample has over 75,000 clones, approximately 81% seen once. Details on this clone: What it binds is unknown.

The sequences come from peripheral blood, collected 12 weeks after starting pembrolizumab. The receptor was isolated from an adult with mismatch repair-deficient cancer. This rearrangement joins TRBV4-1 to TRBJ1-2; TRBD1 matches 10 bases. CDR3 bases: TGCGCCAGCAGCCATCCGGGACAGGGGAATGGCTACACCTTC. Translation gives CASSHPGQGNGYTF.